The next 19 T cell receptor beta chains were all read from a single sample in a study of beta chain features in type 1 diabetes. Investigators reverse transcribed all isolated RNA, so they sequenced expressed TCRB transcripts. Profiling relied on immunoSEQ multiplex PCR, and the TCRdb table lists in-frame clones only, not all of them. The repertoire includes 360,000 or so clones, about 19% of them detected once, and approximately 0.043% sits in the top ten. The material sequenced was naive CD4+ T cells from blood. These receptors came from a woman between 18 and 30 years old in good health.

The chain joins TRBV9 to TRBJ1-5, with TRBD1 matching over 8 bases. The germline gives CDR1 SGDLS, CDR2 YYNGEE. The CDR3 totals 14 residues. J was trimmed by 3 bases and V by 3 bases; bases with no gene match: 2. The CDR3 bases are TGTGCCAGCAGCGAACAGGGGGACAATCAGCCCCAGCATTTT. Protein sequence: CASSEQGDNQPQHF.

This clone came up a few times. The gene calls are TRBV18 and TRBJ1-5, with TRBD1 matching 10 bases. CDR3 length: 15 amino acids. V shed 6 bases, J shed 5 bases, and the junction held 7 bases outside the gene matches. Germline lookup yields CDR1 KGHSH and CDR2 LQKENI. The CDR3 is CASSQTGTGDQPQHF. The CDR3 coding sequence is TGTGCCAGCTCGCAGACCGGGACAGGGGATCAGCCCCAGCATTTT.

The rearrangement links TRBV15 to TRBJ2-7; D might be TRBD1 (5 bases). The CDR3 is made up of 14 amino acids. Germline lookup yields CDR1 LNHNV and CDR2 YYDKDF (reference sequence). V lost 0 bases, J lost 2 bases, and 8 bases lay in between. The CDR3 is CATSRDGATYEQYF. The CDR3 coding sequence is TGTGCCACCAGCAGAGATGGGGCCACCTACGAGCAGTACTTC. The entire variable domain, with the rest obtained from reference TRBV15 and TRBJ2-7, is as follows: DAMVIQNPRYQVTQFGKPVTLSCSQTLNHNVMYWYQQKSSQAPKLLFHYYDKDFNNEADTPDNFQSRRPNTSFCFLDIRSPGLGDTAMYLCATSRDGATYEQYFGPGTRLTVT.

This clone was seen a few times. The chain couples TRBV19 to TRBJ2-7; 8 bases are a match to TRBD1. V was pared by 3 bases and J by 6 bases, with 7 bases of the junction left unmatched. The CDR3 spans 14 residues. Germline V lookup: CDR1 LNHDA, CDR2 SQIVND (reference sequence). As DNA, the CDR3 is TGTGCCAGTAGTATCCCGGGACAGGTCTTCGAGCAGTACTTC. Protein product: CASSIPGQVFEQYF.

The chain recombines TRBV2 with TRBJ1-1; a possible D gene is TRBD1 (6 bases). The CDR3 runs to 10 residues. V was trimmed by 7 bases and J by 7 bases, leaving 7 bases between them. Germline V gene lookup returns CDR1 SNHLY and CDR2 FYNNEI. DNA of the CDR3: TGTGCCAGCATGGACAGTGAAGCTTTCTTT. Translation: CASMDSEAFF.

CDR3 in amino acids: CASSQDRPRAGTSTDTQYF. In DNA, the CDR3 is TGCGCCAGCAGCCAAGATCGCCCCAGGGCGGGAACTAGCACAGATACGCAGTATTTT. The chain recombines TRBV4-3 with TRBJ2-3; a possible D gene is TRBD2 (6 bases). Germline lookup yields CDR1 LGHNA and CDR2 YSLEER. CDR3 size: 19 residues. The V end was cut by 0 bases, the J end by 0 bases, with 19 bases between.

The chain employs TRBV30 and TRBJ1-5; 7 nucleotides line up with TRBD1. The CDR3 consists of 13 residues. Germline loops: CDR1 GTSNPN, CDR2 SVGIG (reference sequence). V was pared by 4 bases and J by 4 bases, with 4 bases of the junction left unmatched. For the CDR3, the DNA is TGTGCCTGGACAGGGGGATCGAATCAGCCCCAGCATTTT. It yields the protein CAWTGGSNQPQHF.

The genes are TRBV6-6 and TRBJ2-3, with 9 positions matching TRBD1. The ends lost 6 bases at V and 3 bases at J; junction bases unmatched: 7. The CDR3 extends over 15 amino acids. Per germline, CDR1 MNHNY and CDR2 SVGAGI (reference sequence). CDR3 in DNA: TGTGCCAGCAGCCTCAACAGGGGGCTAACAGATACGCAGTATTTT. It codes for CASSLNRGLTDTQYF.

V usage is TRBV9 and J usage is TRBJ2-3; D is unresolved. This CDR3 contains 15 residues. V gave up 1 base and J gave up 1 base, with 10 bases separating them. The germline V gene has CDR1 SGDLS and CDR2 YYNGEE. DNA of the CDR3: TGTGCCAGCAGCGTAAGACGGCAGGGCACAGATACGCAGTATTTT. Protein: CASSVRRQGTDTQYF.

The chain joins TRBV29-1 to TRBJ2-7, with TRBD2 as a possible D gene (6 bases). The germline V and J ends were trimmed by 5 bases and 2 bases, with 28 bases remaining between them. The CDR3 covers 18 residues. Germline V gene data show CDR1 as SQVTM and CDR2 as ANQGSEA. CDR3 in amino acids: CSVRAGPYSSSQTYEQYF. CDR3 nucleotides: TGCAGCGTTAGGGCGGGACCTTATTCGTCTAGCCAAACCTACGAGCAGTACTTC.

The chain joins TRBV10-3 to TRBJ2-5; D may be TRBD2 (5 bases). Trimming removed 0 bases from V and 0 bases from J, with 8 bases in between. This CDR3 region has 15 residues. Germline loops: CDR1 ENHRY, CDR2 SYGVKD. The CDR3 reads CAISESRGYQETQYF. The CDR3 DNA reads as TGTGCCATCAGTGAGTCGAGAGGGTACCAAGAGACCCAGTACTTC.

This chain connects TRBV7-2 to TRBJ2-1, with D unclear. There are 15 residues in the CDR3. Trimming shortened V by 5 bases and J by 3 bases, and 14 bases separated the two germline ends. Germline V lookup: CDR1 SGHTA, CDR2 FQGNSA. In DNA, the CDR3 is TGTGCCAGCAGCACGATGGGCAGCTTCTACAATGAGCAGTTCTTC. This translates into CASSTMGSFYNEQFF.

This chain joins TRBV18 and TRBJ1-2; no clear D. The germline V gene has CDR1 KGHSH and CDR2 LQKENI. Trimming took off 3 bases at V and 4 bases at J, with 15 bases between the two ends. The CDR3 sequence is 15 residues long. CDR3 region: CASSPASPPGYGYTF. For the CDR3, the DNA is TGTGCCAGCTCACCGGCCTCGCCCCCGGGCTATGGCTACACCTTC. Full variable domain (rest looked up from reference TRBV18 and TRBJ1-2): NAGVMQNPRHLVRRRGQEARLRCSPMKGHSHVYWYRQLPEEGLKFMVYLQKENIIDESGMPKERFSAEFPKEGPSILRIQQVVRGDSAAYFCASSPASPPGYGYTFGSGTRLTVV.

The chain has TRBV7-2 and TRBJ2-3; 10 nucleotides agree with TRBD2. The CDR3 runs 15 residues. Trimming cost V 5 bases and J 2 bases; bases outside gene matches: 4. Germline-derived CDR1 and CDR2 are SGHTA and FQGNSA. The CDR3: CASSRTSGFTDTQYF. The CDR3 coding sequence is TGTGCCAGCAGCAGGACTAGCGGCTTCACAGATACGCAGTATTTT. The full variable domain, in which reference TRBV7-2 and TRBJ2-3 provide the parts outside the CDR3, is GAGVSQSPSNKVTEKGKDVELRCDPISGHTALYWYRQSLGQGLEFLIYFQGNSAPDKSGLPSDRFSAERTGGSVSTLTIQRTQQEDSAVYLCASSRTSGFTDTQYFGPGTRLTVL.

This clone was seen only a few times. The chain links TRBV4-3 to TRBJ2-1; D not certain. Per germline, CDR1 LGHNA and CDR2 YSLEER. V was pared by 1 base and J by 9 bases, with 10 bases between. The CDR3 contains 13 residues. The CDR3 DNA reads TGCGCCAGCAGCCAAGTCCCTCCGAGTGAGCAGTTCTTC. Its protein is CASSQVPPSEQFF.

There are a few counts of this clone. The chain carries TRBV6-5 and TRBJ1-1; 10 bases map to TRBD1. Germline V gene sequence: CDR1 MNHEY, CDR2 SVGAGI. The CDR3 runs to 16 residues. V shed 2 bases and J 3 bases; nucleotides not matched to a gene: 6. The CDR3 spells CASSYHGQGVDTEAFF. CDR3 nucleotides: TGTGCCAGCAGTTACCATGGACAGGGGGTGGACACTGAAGCTTTCTTT.

The V gene is TRBV7-2, the J gene TRBJ2-5, with TRBD1 as a possible D gene (5 bases). Per the germline V gene, CDR1 is SGHTA and CDR2 is FQGNSA. Trimming pared 1 base from V and 2 bases from J, leaving 8 bases between. The CDR3 loop spans 14 amino acids. The CDR3 nucleotides are TGTGCCAGCAGCTTAGGACAGAGACAAGAGACCCAGTACTTC. The encoded protein is CASSLGQRQETQYF.

V is TRBV11-1 and J is TRBJ2-5, with a possible D match to TRBD2 (6 bases). Germline assignment: CDR1 SGHAT and CDR2 FQDESV (reference sequence). V dropped 2 bases and J dropped 7 bases, with 8 bases sitting between them. This CDR3 spans 12 amino acids. CDR3 loop: CASSLLGGTQYF. CDR3 DNA: TGTGCCAGCAGCTTACTCGGGGGGACCCAGTACTTC.

The rearrangement joins TRBV10-3 to TRBJ1-1; TRBD1 matches 9 bases. The CDR3 runs to 14 residues. Germline V gene lookup returns CDR1 ENHRY and CDR2 SYGVKD. The J segment lost 3 bases and the V segment lost 4 bases, leaving 3 bases of the junction unmatched. The CDR3 sequence is CAISARDRDTEAFF. DNA for the CDR3: TGTGCCATCAGTGCACGGGACAGGGACACTGAAGCTTTCTTT.